This TCR beta chain was retrieved from a study of blood T cell repertoires in COVID-19. About the study: Sites in the United States, Italy and Spain provided acute and convalescent COVID-19 samples.

J gave up 1 base and V 1 base, and 5 bases lay outside the gene matches. The germline gives CDR1 SGHTA, CDR2 FQGTGA. The CDR3 spans 17 residues. This table comes from immunoSEQ multiplex PCR, and its TCRdb copy is limited to in-frame clones, with some not included. The sample lists 310,000 or so clones; about 82% were seen once. This TCR was recovered from a woman aged 50 to 65 with acute or convalescent COVID-19. Sample: peripheral blood. This rearrangement joins TRBV7-3 to TRBJ1-1, with TRBD1 matching over 11 bases. The CDR3 reads CASSLSGTGGKNTEAFF. The CDR3 nucleotides are TGTGCCAGCAGCTTAAGTGGGACAGGGGGGAAGAACACTGAAGCTTTCTTT.